This TCR beta chain was sequenced in a study of CD8 T cells in Susac syndrome. Germline values: CDR1 MNHEY, CDR2 SMNVEV (reference sequence). The CDR3 is 13 amino acids. Between the trimmed V and J ends, which lost 4 bases and 3 bases, there was a span of 7 bases. Sequencing of TCR beta was performed on blood CD8+ T cells and on blood CD4+ T cells. TEMRA cells were FACS-enriched and CD8+ and CD4+ T cells negatively isolated. Reverse transcription of about 0.45 to 1 ug RNA used random hexamers. The CDR3 of TCR beta was amplified by immunoSEQ multiplex PCR across 54 Vbeta and 13 Jbeta. TCRdb analysed the immunoSEQ multiplex PCR reads with MiXCR anew, one entry per CDR3 protein. Of 75,000 to 100,000 distinct CDR3 sequences listed, approximately 94% were seen once; the top ten hold roughly 0.24%. This clonotype has a handful of counts.

The rearrangement links TRBV27 to TRBJ2-1; D is ambiguous. The material sequenced was CD8+ T cells from PBMCs. The source of this sequence is a human donor in good health. The CDR3 nucleotides read TGTGCCAGCAGTTCAGCTAGCTACAATGAGCAGTTCTTC. This translates into CASSSASYNEQFF.